The text below deals with one TCR beta chain. The sample originates from a study of cytomegalovirus exposure and HLA in healthy donors. Study-wide context: An analysis done earlier identified roughly 120 million unique TCR beta sequences from around 180 million T cells.

13 Jbeta primers and 60 Vbeta primers were used for the PCR. Sequenced by immunoSEQ multiplex PCR; TCRdb stores in-frame clones only, minus some. Here the sample spans 110,000 or so clones, just under 70% being singletons. Germline values: CDR1 MNHNY, CDR2 SVGAGI (reference sequence). J was trimmed by 5 bases and V by 10 bases; bases with no gene match: 10. The CDR3 loop spans 14 amino acids. This rearrangement joins TRBV6-6 to TRBJ1-5, with TRBD1 matching 8 bases. The clonotype comes from a woman aged 70-85 years in good health and CMV-seropositive. The sample consisted of PBMCs. CDR3 DNA: TGTGCCACCGCGATCGGGACAGGACATCAGCCCCAGCATTTT. Its translation: CATAIGTGHQPQHF.